The subject of this entry is one TCR beta chain. The antigen is unknown. Expressed TCRB transcripts got sequenced, as all isolated RNA was reverse transcribed. Assay used: immunoSEQ multiplex PCR; TCRdb lists only in-frame clones, some missing. The sample contains roughly 300,000 clones, over 7% of which appear only once. This CDR3 has 13 amino acids. Germline loops: CDR1 SGDLS, CDR2 YYNGEE. Trimming took 2 bases from V and 5 from J, leaving 9 bases between them. These data come from a study of beta chain features in type 1 diabetes. Study conclusions and caveats: TCRB CDR3 length was moderately but significantly reduced in all four CD4+ subsets of Type 1 diabetes patients. Fewer junction insertions and more nucleotide deletions appeared in type 1 diabetes patients. The similarity of naive, central memory and Treg TCRB repertoires appeared greater among patients than among healthy donors.

This receptor was identified in a man aged 25 to 40 with type 1 diabetes. V and J are TRBV9 and TRBJ2-3; D not certain. The specimen was central memory CD4+ T cells from blood. The CDR3 sequence is CASSVTWQDTQYF. The CDR3 DNA follows: TGTGCCAGCAGCGTCACTTGGCAAGATACGCAGTATTTT.